This TCR beta chain was profiled in a study of a mutant IDH1 vaccine in newly diagnosed glioma. Study in general: Most patients had radiochemotherapy with temozolomide before enrollment; others had one alone.

Produced via immunoSEQ multiplex PCR; TCRdb's table is partial and in-frame only. The table shows roughly 35,000 clones, with 60% to 75% occurring only once. On this clone itself: The antigen is unknown.

CDR3 size: 15 residues. Germline trimming cut 4 bases from V and 0 bases from J; bases unmatched to any gene: 6. The germline gives CDR1 SGHRS, CDR2 YFSETQ. Study conclusions and caveats: Vaccine-induced immune responses occurred in approximately 93% of patients.

The time point: week 47, end of study. Each dose delivered 300 ug of mutant IDH1 20-mer peptide subcutaneously with imiquimod. The receptor was derived from a middle-aged man with glioma. This material consisted of PBMCs, taken from a glioma patient whose treatment included an IDH1 peptide vaccine. The chain recombines TRBV5-1 with TRBJ2-7; 8 nucleotides line up with TRBD1. This chain's CDR3 is CASSTTGGSSYEQYF. The CDR3 nucleotides are TGCGCCAGCAGCACAACAGGGGGGAGCTCCTACGAGCAGTACTTC. The full variable domain, rest sourced from reference TRBV5-1 and TRBJ2-7, is KAGVTQTPRYLIKTRGQQVTLSCSPISGHRSVSWYQQTPGQGLQFLFEYFSETQRNKGNFPGRFSGRQFSNSRSEMNVSTLELGDSALYLCASSTTGGSSYEQYFGPGTRLTVT.